These 9 T cell receptor beta chains share one sample of origin, sequenced in a study of blood T cell repertoires in COVID-19. The table came from immunoSEQ multiplex PCR; TCRdb's copy has only in-frame clones and leaves some out. Of hundreds of thousands of clones listed, about 89% are singletons. Sequencing was performed on peripheral blood. These receptor sequences come from a woman younger than 45 with COVID-19, enrolled during active disease.

The V call is TRBV27, the J call TRBJ2-3; a possible D gene is TRBD2 (5 bases). The V gene's germline CDR1 is MNHEY and CDR2 SMNVEV (reference sequence). The CDR3 length is 19 residues. V was clipped by 0 bases and J by 2 bases, with 21 bases between them. The CDR3 DNA reads as TGTGCCAGCAGTTTATCCCCGGACTCTCTCCCGGGTATCACAGATACGCAGTATTTT. This codes for CASSLSPDSLPGITDTQYF.

CDR3 amino acids: CASSLAPGRNEQYF. DNA for the CDR3: TGTGCCAGCAGCTTGGCCCCAGGTAGAAACGAGCAGTACTTC. V gene TRBV5-4 combines with J gene TRBJ2-7; no definite D call. V was pared by 0 bases and J by 5 bases, with 12 bases between. Germline V gives CDR1 SGHNT, CDR2 YYREEE (reference sequence). CDR3 size: 14 residues.

The rearrangement uses TRBV6-2 or TRBV6-3 and TRBJ1-5; the match to TRBD1 covers 9 bases. The CDR3 is made up of 14 amino acids. V trimming: 6 bases; J trimming: 6 bases; junction bases outside the gene matches: 6. Germline CDR1 and CDR2: MNHEY and SVGEGT. CDR3 protein: CASSRGTGTQPQHF. In DNA form, the CDR3 reads TGTGCCAGCAGCCGAGGGACAGGGACTCAGCCCCAGCATTTT.

The chain carries TRBV6-2 or TRBV6-3 and TRBJ1-5, with 8 positions matching TRBD1. This CDR3 has 15 amino acids. Germline assignment: CDR1 MNHEY and CDR2 SVGEGT. The J segment lost 0 bases and the V segment lost 4 bases, leaving 2 bases of the junction unmatched. The CDR3 here is CASSLTGVSNQPQHF. The CDR3 DNA sequence: TGTGCCAGCAGTTTGACAGGGGTTAGCAATCAGCCCCAGCATTTT.

The chain has TRBV4-1 and TRBJ1-2; TRBD1 is a possible D gene (5 bases). Trimming took off 0 bases at V and 1 base at J, with 15 bases between the two ends. The CDR3 has 17 residues. Germline CDR1 reads MGHRA; CDR2 reads YSYEKL. CDR3 sequence: CASSQEPRGGINYGYTF. The CDR3 nucleotides read TGCGCCAGCAGCCAAGAGCCCCGCGGGGGGATTAACTATGGCTACACCTTC.

V and J are TRBV7-9 and TRBJ2-2; the D gene is possibly TRBD1 (6 bases). The V and J ends lost 5 bases and 0 bases respectively, with 13 bases between them. Germline V gene sequence: CDR1 SEHNR, CDR2 FQNEAQ (reference sequence). This CDR3 comprises 16 residues. This CDR3 is CASSLGQGTNTGELFF. The CDR3 nucleotides read TGTGCCAGCAGCCTGGGTCAGGGGACGAACACCGGGGAGCTGTTTTTT.

The CDR3: CASRTAGDLGYGYTF. The CDR3, as DNA: TGCGCCAGCAGAACAGCAGGGGACCTGGGGTATGGCTACACCTTC. The J gene is TRBJ1-2, the V gene TRBV5-1; D possibly corresponds to TRBD1 (6 bases). CDR1 is SGHRS, CDR2 YFSETQ, per germline. Trimming removed 5 bases from V and 5 bases from J, with 19 bases in between. The CDR3 runs to 15 residues.

V usage is TRBV5-5 and J usage is TRBJ2-2; 9 bases line up with TRBD1. V dropped 2 bases and J dropped 7; count of bases not matched to a gene: 3. CDR1 is SGHKS and CDR2 is YYEKEE in the germline V gene (reference sequence). The CDR3 has 14 residues. Here the CDR3 DNA reads TGTGCCAGCAGCTTACAGGGGGCAGTCGGGGAGCTGTTTTTT. Translated, it gives CASSLQGAVGELFF.

The chain couples TRBV29-1 to TRBJ2-1; D remains unclear. CDR3 length: 11 residues. V was cut by 4 bases and J by 3 bases, with 4 bases left in between. Germline CDR1 SQVTM, CDR2 ANQGSEA. CDR3 protein: CSVVFYNEQFF. The DNA for the CDR3 is TGCAGCGTTGTCTTCTACAATGAGCAGTTCTTC.